This T cell receptor (beta chain) is from a study of blood T cell repertoires in COVID-19 (dated by TCRdb to 2018 to 2020). About the full investigation: Samples covering the acute and convalescent phases of COVID-19 were provided by collaborators in the United States, Italy and Spain. The material from the prospective study consisted of cDNA or gDNA derived from T cells, B-cell-depleted T cells, or PBMCs. The dataset comprised deeply sampled blood TCRbeta repertoires from subjects exposed to, actively infected with, or recovered from COVID-19. The repertoires were released in a freely available public database meant as a resource for research on the immune response to SARS-CoV-2. The samples were drawn from the first 160 participants of the ongoing ImmuneRACE study and from some 1,300 subjects provided by 6 global collaborators. A de-identified subject ID, COVID-19 status, age in years and sex were almost always included in the sample metadata. Where available, HLA class I and class II types were taken from metadata supplied by the sample provider and were not determined by assay-based typing.

Note on this clone: The target of this receptor is not known. No clone much larger than this one lies a single base away; base qualities are absent.

TCRbeta CDR3 regions were amplified from genomic DNA by means of the immunoSEQ Assay, a bias-controlled multiplex PCR. The study's processing was this. Nucleated cell counts per sample were estimated from amplification of reference gene primers within the assay. Sequence reads were collapsed and filtered to measure the absolute abundance of every unique TCRbeta CDR3 rearrangement. For each sample, productive Simpson clonality was calculated as the square root of Simpson's diversity index across productive rearrangements. In its TCRdb copy, this immuneACCESS table keeps in-frame sequences only and misses some clones. Where compared with another copy, unresolved V genes explain less than half of these, and the others have no known cause. Clonal size and the V and J genes are those of that table, whereas D and trimming came from the DNA. The sample data list around 380,000 clones, and 81% of these were observed just once. The ten largest clonotypes hold about 1.2% of the sample.

The CDR3 measures 15 amino acids from cysteine to phenylalanine. Only the CDR3 DNA stays, 45 bases, in frame from base 1. Broad study findings and their caveats: The quantity of clinical and demographic metadata differed by source and by participant and was supplied without curation.

The collaborating institutions used their own protocols to collect whole blood in K2EDTA tubes. For TCRbeta analysis, collaborator samples were shipped as frozen whole blood, as isolated PBMCs, or as DNA extracted from either sample type. The material sequenced was peripheral blood. The V and J segments used are TRBV21-1 and TRBJ1-4; TRBD1 is taken as the D call from the table, unchecked against the DNA. TRBV21-1 is a pseudogene locus. This receptor was taken from a human donor with acute or convalescent COVID-19. The donor label of this sample is uncertain. The CDR3 sequence is CASSIQAATNEKLFF. At the DNA level, the sequence is TGTGCCAGCAGCATTCAGGCAGCAACTAATGAAAAACTGTTTTTT.